These 25 T cell receptor beta chains came from one sample sequenced in a study of CD8 T cells in ankylosing spondylitis. Findings and limits, study-wide: Made up of about eight highly homologous variants, a TCR beta motif appeared characteristic of ankylosing spondylitis blood.

TCRdb fed the 5' RACE reads into MiXCR, producing one record per CDR3 protein. Found here are more than 600,000 distinct CDR3 sequences, 15% to 20% of them singletons; the top ten hold approximately 18%. Antigens of these TCRs are unknown. The source material was blood, either unsorted or a sorted T cell fraction (not recorded which). The receptor source for this set is a male donor with ankylosing spondylitis.

The V gene is TRBV18, the J gene TRBJ2-3; 10 nucleotides align to TRBD2. The CDR3 consists of 18 residues. Trimming removed 3 bases from V and 1 base from J; junction bases left unmatched: 10. CDR1 and CDR2 from the germline V gene are KGHSH and LQKENI. The CDR3 DNA follows: TGTGCCAGCTCACCGGGACAGACTAGCGGGCCTCGCACAGATACGCAGTATTTT. This codes for CASSPGQTSGPRTDTQYF.

The chain is built from TRBV4-3 and TRBJ1-5; tentative D call: TRBD1 (5 bases). V was trimmed by 0 bases and J by 7 bases, leaving 13 bases between them. The CDR3 has 15 amino acids. In germline, CDR1 is LGHNA, CDR2 YSLEER. CDR3 in DNA: TGCGCCAGCAGCCAAGAGGTAGGGGTGTACCAGCCCCAGCATTTT. This gives the protein CASSQEVGVYQPQHF.

This chain connects TRBV7-2 to TRBJ2-5; 13 bases are a match to TRBD2. The CDR3 spans 15 residues. Germline CDR1 reads SGHTA; CDR2 reads FQGNSA. V lost 7 bases to trimming and J lost 4 bases; unmatched junction nucleotides: 6. CDR3 region: CASTTSGRAGETQYF. For the CDR3, the DNA is TGTGCCAGCACCACTAGCGGGAGGGCCGGAGAGACCCAGTACTTC.

This clonotype was counted between two and nine times. The chain employs TRBV27 and TRBJ1-2; unclear D gene. This CDR3 spans 14 amino acids. V was clipped by 6 bases and J by 3 bases, with 14 bases between them. Germline values: CDR1 MNHEY, CDR2 SMNVEV (reference sequence). In DNA, the CDR3 is TGTGCCAGCAGCCGCTTCTCCTCCGACTATGGCTACACCTTC. It codes for CASSRFSSDYGYTF.

This clonotype has more than one count but fewer than ten. The chain is built from TRBV3-1 and TRBJ1-5; no firm D call. The CDR3 is 15 amino acids. The germline V gene has CDR1 LGHDT and CDR2 YNNKEL (reference sequence). V lost 1 base and J 5 bases, leaving 12 bases between the germline ends. The CDR3 is CASSQGGGEDQPQHF. The CDR3 coding sequence is TGTGCCAGCAGCCAAGGGGGTGGGGAGGATCAGCCCCAGCATTTT.

This clonotype was recorded a few times. Here the CDR3 reads CASSWTGIKKEAFF. As DNA, the CDR3 is TGTGCCAGCAGTTGGACAGGGATTAAGAAAGAAGCTTTCTTT. The chain recombines TRBV7-2 with TRBJ1-1; TRBD1 agrees at 8 bases. J was trimmed by 8 bases and V by 6 bases; bases with no gene match: 11. Germline CDR1 reads SGHTA; CDR2 reads FQGNSA. The CDR3 loop spans 14 amino acids.

The sample holds a few counts of this clonotype. This chain's CDR3 is CASSLLWDRVSYEQYF. Written as DNA, the CDR3 is TGTGCCAGCAGTTTACTCTGGGACCGGGTCTCCTACGAGCAGTACTTC. J is TRBJ2-7 and V is TRBV27, with D possibly called TRBD1 or TRBD2 (5 bases each). Germline V CDR1 and CDR2: MNHEY, SMNVEV (reference sequence). This CDR3 region has 16 residues. Trimming pared 2 bases from V and 0 bases from J, leaving 14 bases between.

This clonotype was seen a handful of times. This sequence joins TRBV12-3 or TRBV12-4 and TRBJ2-3; 9 nucleotides align to TRBD1. The trim removed 4 bases at V and 0 bases at J, leaving 8 bases unmatched. CDR3 length: 17 amino acids. The CDR3 DNA reads as TGTGCCAGCAGTTCGCGCCGGACAGGGGAAAGCACAGATACGCAGTATTTT. Translating gives CASSSRRTGESTDTQYF.

The table lists this clonotype with a few counts. J is TRBJ2-4 and V is TRBV27; the D is unclear. Trimming took 5 bases from V and 6 from J, leaving 14 bases between them. The CDR3 sequence is 14 residues long. Germline loops: CDR1 MNHEY, CDR2 SMNVEV (reference sequence). This CDR3 is CASSPRSAANIQYF. CDR3 coding DNA: TGTGCCAGCAGTCCCCGGTCCGCAGCAAACATTCAGTACTTC.

In this sample, this clonotype turned up a few times. This rearrangement joins TRBV9 to TRBJ1-2; D is unclear. Trimming cost V 3 bases and J 1 base, with 10 bases left between them. The CDR3 spans 14 residues. Germline V lookup: CDR1 SGDLS, CDR2 YYNGEE. CDR3 region: CASSGDPINYGYTF. DNA for the CDR3: TGTGCCAGCAGCGGAGACCCGATTAACTATGGCTACACCTTC.

This clonotype was recorded a few times. The gene calls are TRBV24-1 and TRBJ2-1; TRBD1 matches at 11 bases. Germline V gene lookup returns CDR1 KGHDR and CDR2 SFDVKD. This CDR3 is built from 16 residues. Trimming took 5 bases from V and 4 from J; bases not matched to a gene: 6. Written as DNA, the CDR3 is TGTGCCACCAGTGCCTCGGGACAGGGGGTTTACAATGAGCAGTTCTTC. It codes for CATSASGQGVYNEQFF.

V and J are TRBV7-2 and TRBJ2-3; 10 nucleotides agree with TRBD2. CDR1 and CDR2 from the germline V gene are SGHTA and FQGNSA. The J segment lost 5 bases and the V segment lost 5 bases, leaving 7 bases of the junction unmatched. The CDR3 has 15 amino acids. The CDR3 spells CASSISGRKKDTQYF. Here the CDR3 DNA reads TGTGCCAGCAGCATTAGCGGGAGGAAAAAAGATACGCAGTATTTT.

This clonotype was seen ten or more times. The V gene is TRBV3-1, the J gene TRBJ2-3, with 13 bases lining up with TRBD2. The germline gives CDR1 LGHDT, CDR2 YNNKEL (reference sequence). V lost 4 bases to trimming and J lost 3 bases; unmatched junction nucleotides: 4. This CDR3 comprises 16 residues. The CDR3 coding sequence is TGTGCCAGCAGCCCTGGGACTAGCGGGATAACAGATACGCAGTATTTT. Translated: CASSPGTSGITDTQYF.

This clonotype was detected only once. The CDR3 reads CASRSAGGGEETQYF. The DNA for the CDR3 is TGTGCCAGCAGATCCGCGGGGGGCGGAGAGGAGACCCAGTACTTC. The chain employs TRBV27 and TRBJ2-5; 8 positions match TRBD2. Germline CDR1 and CDR2: MNHEY and SMNVEV (reference sequence). V was clipped by 6 bases and J by 5 bases; unmatched bases: 11. The CDR3 has 15 amino acids.

This clonotype appeared a few times. This chain links TRBV10-3 with TRBJ1-5, with D possibly matching TRBD1 (5 bases). The CDR3 totals 13 residues. V was clipped by 11 bases and J by 3 bases, with 14 bases between them. Germline CDR1 is ENHRY and CDR2 is SYGVKD. CDR3 coding DNA: TGTGCCCTCGAGACAGAATTCAATCAGCCCCAGCATTTT. This encodes CALETEFNQPQHF.

This clonotype was detected only a few times. The chain links TRBV6-1 to TRBJ2-1; maybe TRBD2 (6 bases). Germline-derived CDR1 and CDR2 are MNHNS and SASEGT. With 1 base removed from V and 8 bases from J, the gap between germline ends came to 12 bases. The CDR3 is 14 amino acids. The CDR3 DNA reads as TGTGCCAGCAGTGAAGGGCCAGGGAGGTATGAGCAGTTCTTC. This translates into CASSEGPGRYEQFF.

This clonotype has more than one count but fewer than ten. The J gene is TRBJ2-1, the V gene TRBV5-1; 10 bases are a match to TRBD2. V trimming: 4 bases; J trimming: 2 bases; junction bases outside the gene matches: 6. The CDR3 length is 16 residues. The germline V gene encodes CDR1 SGHRS and CDR2 YFSETQ. The CDR3 here is CASSQSSGGAYNEQFF. CDR3 in DNA: TGCGCCAGCAGCCAATCTAGCGGGGGTGCCTACAATGAGCAGTTCTTC.

This clonotype came up many times. The gene calls are TRBV20-1 and TRBJ1-5; D is uncertain. Trimming removed 1 base from V and 0 bases from J, with 10 bases in between. Per germline, CDR1 DFQATT and CDR2 SNEGSKA (reference sequence). The length of the CDR3 is 15 residues. CDR3 loop: CSARGGRDSNQPQHF. Here the CDR3 DNA reads TGCAGTGCTAGAGGAGGGAGGGATAGCAATCAGCCCCAGCATTTT.

The chain joins TRBV18 to TRBJ1-6; no clear D. Germline CDR1 and CDR2: KGHSH and LQKENI. CDR3 size: 14 residues. V lost 6 bases to trimming and J lost 5 bases, with 11 bases between them. CDR3: CASSAPGNNSPLHF. The CDR3 DNA is TGTGCCAGCTCCGCCCCCGGCAATAATTCACCCCTCCACTTT.

This clonotype was found many times. The gene calls are TRBV7-2 and TRBJ2-7, with TRBD1 matching over 7 bases. The J segment lost 7 bases and the V segment lost 2 bases, leaving 8 bases of the junction unmatched. In germline, CDR1 is SGHTA, CDR2 FQGNSA. The CDR3 sequence is 14 residues long. The CDR3 coding sequence is TGTGCCAGCAGCTTATCGGGACAGAGGCAAGAGCAGTACTTC. Amino acids: CASSLSGQRQEQYF.

The rearrangement uses TRBV7-2 and TRBJ2-1; unclear D gene. V lost 7 bases and J 4 bases, leaving 14 bases between the germline ends. The germline CDR1 and CDR2 sequences are SGHTA and FQGNSA. The length of the CDR3 is 14 residues. CDR3 nucleotides: TGTGCCAGCACGTTCCGGCTATCTTACAATGAGCAGTTCTTC. The encoded protein is CASTFRLSYNEQFF.

The chain recombines TRBV2 with TRBJ2-7, with unresolved D. CDR3 length equals 11 residues. V was pared by 2 bases and J by 6 bases, with 5 bases between. Germline CDR1 SNHLY, CDR2 FYNNEI. The DNA of the CDR3 is TGTGCCAGCAGTGAAATGGTCGAGCAGTACTTC. Protein sequence: CASSEMVEQYF.

This clonotype was observed at least ten times. The chain employs TRBV7-2 and TRBJ1-5; TRBD1 is a possible D gene (5 bases). Germline CDR1 is SGHTA and CDR2 is FQGNSA. The CDR3 length is 16 residues. The V gene lost 1 base and the J gene lost 6 bases, with 16 bases spanning the gap. The CDR3 DNA reads as TGTGCCAGCAGCTTAGTATCCTTAGGGGCGGCTCAGCCCCAGCATTTT. This translates into CASSLVSLGAAQPQHF.

There are a few counts of this clonotype. This chain joins TRBV27 and TRBJ2-1; D may match TRBD1 or TRBD2 (5 bases each). The germline CDR1 and CDR2 sequences are MNHEY and SMNVEV (reference sequence). Trimming removed 9 bases at V and 8 bases at J, with 17 bases between. The CDR3 sequence is 13 residues long. The CDR3 DNA sequence: TGTGCCAGTCAAACCCAAGGGGAGTATGAGCAGTTCTTC. Amino acid sequence: CASQTQGEYEQFF.

This clonotype occurred a few times. The J gene is TRBJ1-1, the V gene TRBV4-1; 7 bases align to TRBD1. Germline V gives CDR1 MGHRA, CDR2 YSYEKL. V dropped 1 base and J dropped 4; count of bases not matched to a gene: 3. CDR3 length: 14 amino acids. The CDR3 here is CASSQAQGSTEAFF. CDR3 nucleotides: TGCGCCAGCAGCCAAGCACAGGGGAGCACTGAAGCTTTCTTT.